Listed below are T cell receptor beta chains from one sample, sequenced in a study of T cell responses to AZD1222 COVID-19 vaccine. Sequencing was performed with immunoSEQ multiplex PCR; in TCRdb, only in-frame clones are kept and a portion is missing. The sample includes tens of thousands of clones, approximately 79% of them seen just once. The sample in question was peripheral blood, obtained on day 0 of AZD1222 vaccination. Receptors were obtained from an adult in good health. CDR3s leave out the opening cysteine and the closing phenylalanine or tryptophan.

V gene: TRBV6-2/TRBV6-3; CDR3 protein: ASSYPTEPANSSSSYNEQF
V gene: TRBV3-1/TRBV3-2; CDR3 protein: ASSQAGRETQY
V gene: TRBV18; CDR3 protein: ASSTPTDTQY
V gene: TRBV28; CDR3 protein: ASSLPALNYGYT
V gene: TRBV24-1; CDR3 protein: ATSDRRGNTEAF
V gene: TRBV6-1; CDR3 protein: ASSEHPRAGGPSRETQY
V gene: TRBV6-1; CDR3 protein: ASSRGGAEETQY
V gene: TRBV7-2; CDR3 protein: ASSLRGRAGETQY
V gene: TRBV19; CDR3 protein: ASITSRDSGANVLT
V gene: TRBV10-1; CDR3 protein: ASSNSYSPLH
V gene: TRBV20-1; CDR3 protein: SASVGRSGNTIY
V gene: TRBV28; CDR3 protein: ASSPSDIPNTEAF
V gene: TRBV12-3/TRBV12-4; CDR3 protein: ASTLRGAGYT
V gene: TRBV4-3; CDR3 protein: ASSQGQGIYEQY
V gene: TRBV19; CDR3 protein: ASSIGVNSPLH
V gene: TRBV7-7; CDR3 protein: ASSFGIAGAPMF
V gene: TRBV6-2/TRBV6-3; CDR3 protein: ASSPYGEGYGYT
V gene: TRBV4-3; CDR3 protein: ASSQDYRERSYNEQF
V gene: TRBV29-1; CDR3 protein: SVHRDTEAF
V gene: TRBV19; CDR3 protein: ASLDPGQGFTGELF
V gene: TRBV4-2; CDR3 protein: ASSQESSGGAWEQF
V gene: TRBV19; CDR3 protein: ASSLRDGTEAF